Listed below are T cell receptor beta chains from one sample, sequenced in a study of Tregs in tolerant kidney transplant recipients. Here immunoSEQ multiplex PCR was the method, and the copy in TCRdb shows in-frame clones only, minus some. The profile shows around 43,000 clones, 75% to 95% of them singletons. Sequenced: Tregs from blood. The receptors were gathered from a human donor in good health. The CDR3 runs from the conserved cysteine through the conserved F or W. Each record gives: J gene, clone size, D gene, V gene, CDR3 DNA, CDR3 protein. A D gene is named only where the DNA matches it firmly. Clone sizes are given selectively: once, few, many, or a class where the clone is expanded.

TRBJ1-6 | few | NA | TRBV19 | TGTGCCAGCCGCCCATCGTCGGGCCGACAAGGGTCACCCCTCCACTTT | CASRPSSGRQGSPLHF
TRBJ2-7 | NA | NA | TRBV10-2 | TGCGCCACCGGGCAAGGTTGGGACTACGAGCAGTACTTC | CATGQGWDYEQYF
TRBJ2-7 | NA | NA | TRBV7-7 | TGTGCCAGCAGCTTAGTAGGACCCGCCTACGAGCAGTACTTC | CASSLVGPAYEQYF
TRBJ1-4 | NA | NA | TRBV27 | TGTGCCAGCAGTCAGGGCAGGAGGAATGAAAAACTGTTTTTT | CASSQGRRNEKLFF
TRBJ1-1 | NA | NA | TRBV5-4 | TGTGCCAGCAGCTTGGGGCGGGGAGGGTACACTGAAGCTTTCTTT | CASSLGRGGYTEAFF
TRBJ1-1 | NA | NA | TRBV14 | TGTGCCAGCAGCGTCAGGGGAGGGACTGAAGCTTTCTTT | CASSVRGGTEAFF
TRBJ1-6 | NA | NA | TRBV6-6 | TGTGCCAGCATGCACCGCAATTATTCACCCCTCCACTTT | CASMHRNYSPLHF
TRBJ2-7 | NA | TRBD2 | TRBV6-5 | TGTGCCAGCAGCTCCGGGGGGGGTTACTACGAGCAGTACTTC | CASSSGGGYYEQYF
TRBJ1-4 | NA | NA | TRBV7-8 | TGTGCCAGCAGCTTATTAATATGGGACAAGTCAAATGAAAAACTGTTTTTT | CASSLLIWDKSNEKLFF
TRBJ2-3 | NA | NA | TRBV5-1 | TGCGCCAGCAGCTCCCAGACTAGTCCTCGGGCAGATACGCAGTATTTT | CASSSQTSPRADTQYF
TRBJ1-6 | NA | TRBD1 | TRBV2 | TGTGCCAGCAGACAGGGGGCGAGGGATTATAATTCACCCCTCCACTTT | CASRQGARDYNSPLHF
TRBJ2-5 | NA | NA | TRBV15 | TGTGCCACCAGCAGAGAGGCCGTACGACTACAAGAGACCCAGTACTTC | CATSREAVRLQETQYF
TRBJ1-1 | NA | NA | TRBV4-1 | TGCGCCAGCAGCCCAGGACTGAACACTGAAGCTTTCTTT | CASSPGLNTEAFF
TRBJ2-5 | NA | NA | TRBV25-1 | TGTGCCAGCAGTAAGTGGGGAGAGACCCAGTACTTC | CASSKWGETQYF
TRBJ1-3 | once | NA | TRBV19 | TGTGCCAGTAGTACAGCTTTCTCTGGAAACACCATATATTTT | CASSTAFSGNTIYF
TRBJ2-1 | NA | TRBD2 | TRBV12-5 | TGTGCTAGTGGTTTGGAACGACTAGCGGGAGGGTCCTACAATGAGCAGTTCTTC | CASGLERLAGGSYNEQFF
TRBJ2-5 | NA | TRBD1 | TRBV19 | TGTGCCAGTAGTCGCCCGGGACAGGGGGTGAAGACCCAGTACTTC | CASSRPGQGVKTQYF
TRBJ2-7 | NA | TRBD2 | TRBV5-1 | TGCGCCAGCAAGTCCCAACTAGAAGCGGGGGGTCCCTACGAGCAGTACTTC | CASKSQLEAGGPYEQYF
TRBJ2-1 | NA | TRBD2 | TRBV13 | TGTGCCAGCAGCCAGACTAGCGGGAGATCCTACAATGAGCAGTTCTTC | CASSQTSGRSYNEQFF
TRBJ2-7 | NA | NA | TRBV29-1 | TGCAGCGTTGGGCGGGGAATGGACTACGAGCAGTACTTC | CSVGRGMDYEQYF
TRBJ2-5 | NA | NA | TRBV2 | TGTGCCAGCAGTGTTCAGGCCCTCCAAGAGACCCAGTACTTC | CASSVQALQETQYF
TRBJ2-7 | NA | NA | TRBV9 | TGTGCCAGCAGCCCTCAGGGCCTGGGTTCCTACGAGCAGTACTTC | CASSPQGLGSYEQYF
TRBJ2-2 | NA | NA | TRBV9 | TGTGCCAGCAGCCTGGAAGTGGCCCCAAGCACCGGGGAGCTGTTTTTT | CASSLEVAPSTGELFF
TRBJ2-5 | NA | NA | TRBV30 | TGTGCCTGGACCTCCGGGCGTCGGGAGACCCAGTACTTC | CAWTSGRRETQYF
TRBJ1-2 | NA | TRBD1 | TRBV19 | TGTGCCAGTAGATTGACAGGGCGGAGCGAGTATGGCTACACCTTC | CASRLTGRSEYGYTF
TRBJ1-3 | NA | NA | TRBV19 | TGTGCCACGAGAGTTAGTTCTGGAAACACCATATATTTT | CATRVSSGNTIYF
TRBJ1-1 | NA | NA | TRBV7-8 | TGTGCCAGCAACTCCGGGGGAGGGCAGGCTTCAACTGAAGCTTTCTTT | CASNSGGGQASTEAFF
TRBJ2-2 | NA | NA | TRBV2 | TGTGCCAGCAGTGGCCAGGGTCTAGGGACCGGGGAGCTGTTTTTT | CASSGQGLGTGELFF